The rows below give T cell receptor beta chains drawn from one sample of a study of early T cells in non-severe SARS-CoV-2 infection. TCRdb redid the calling of the 5' RACE reads with MiXCR, one entry per CDR3 protein. The table records some 96,000 distinct CDR3 sequences, approximately 9.9% of them present only once. The sample consisted of whole blood, taken at baseline. The receptors were sampled from an adult who was a healthcare worker with PCR-confirmed SARS-CoV-2 infection or an uninfected control (not recorded which). CDR3s include the opening cysteine and the closing phenylalanine or tryptophan. The D gene is left open where the match is weak. Where a row states a size, it is once, few, many or the class of an expanded clone; other rows omit it.

J gene | V gene | clone size | D gene | CDR3 protein | CDR3 DNA
TRBJ1-2 | TRBV20-1 | few | TRBD1 | CSAPQGARGYTF | TGCAGTGCTCCGCAGGGGGCAAGGGGCTACACCTTC
TRBJ2-7 | TRBV7-2 | many | TRBD1 | CASSLDGTGPYEQYF | TGTGCCAGCAGCTTAGACGGGACAGGGCCTTACGAGCAGTACTTC
TRBJ1-2 | TRBV3-1 | few | NA | CASSRGLTTNYGYTF | TGTGCCAGCAGTCGAGGACTCACTACTAACTATGGCTACACCTTC
TRBJ2-1 | TRBV6-1 | many | NA | CASSEKGYNEQFF | TGTGCCAGCAGTGAGAAGGGATACAATGAGCAGTTCTTC
TRBJ2-7 | TRBV20-1 | many | NA | CSARFDTSYEQYF | TGCAGTGCTAGGTTTGATACAAGCTACGAGCAGTACTTC
TRBJ2-7 | TRBV27 | few | NA | CASSWQPSYEQYF | TGTGCCAGCAGTTGGCAGCCCTCCTACGAGCAGTACTTC
TRBJ2-3 | TRBV10-3 | NA | NA | CATRWQASTDTQYF | TGTGCCACCCGCTGGCAGGCGAGCACAGATACGCAGTATTTT
TRBJ2-3 | TRBV4-1 | NA | TRBD2 | CASSSGLVGQDTQYF | TGCGCCAGCAGCTCGGGACTAGTGGGACAAGATACGCAGTATTTT
TRBJ1-4 | TRBV19 | few | NA | CASTSGEKLFF | TGTGCCAGTACCTCCGGGGAAAAACTGTTTTTT
TRBJ2-3 | TRBV5-1 | NA | TRBD2 | CASSLQLAAPDTQYF | TGCGCCAGCAGCTTGCAACTAGCGGCACCAGATACGCAGTATTTT
TRBJ2-1 | TRBV7-2 | many | NA | CASSRRKGSYNEQFF | TGTGCCAGCAGCCGCCGTAAGGGTTCCTACAATGAGCAGTTCTTC
TRBJ2-7 | TRBV6-2/TRBV6-3 | few | NA | CASSPLGQYYEQYF | TGTGCCAGCAGTCCCCTTGGCCAGTACTACGAGCAGTACTTC
TRBJ2-1 | TRBV12-3/TRBV12-4 | few | TRBD2 | CASSLDSGRDEQFF | TGTGCCAGCAGTTTAGATAGCGGGAGAGATGAGCAGTTCTTC
TRBJ1-2 | TRBV7-2 | many | TRBD1 | CASSLRGQYYGYTF | TGTGCCAGCAGCTTAAGGGGGCAATACTATGGCTACACCTTC
TRBJ1-1 | TRBV10-1 | many | NA | CASSETRGGRAFF | TGCGCCAGCAGTGAGACGCGAGGGGGACGAGCTTTCTTT
TRBJ2-1 | TRBV6-5 | few | NA | CASGRGLNNEQFF | TGTGCCAGCGGGAGGGGGCTGAACAATGAGCAGTTCTTC
TRBJ1-4 | TRBV7-9 | few | TRBD1 | CASSSGDRRGEKLFF | TGTGCCAGCAGCTCCGGGGACAGGCGCGGGGAAAAACTGTTTTTT
TRBJ2-3 | TRBV20-1 | few | TRBD2 | CSASTLSGRVDTQYF | TGCAGTGCTAGCACTTTGAGCGGGAGAGTAGATACGCAGTATTTT
TRBJ2-3 | TRBV7-6 | NA | NA | CASSSHSVDTQYF | TGTGCCAGCAGCTCCCATTCGGTAGATACGCAGTATTTT
TRBJ2-5 | TRBV7-9 | NA | NA | CASSLLSVETQYF | TGTGCCAGCAGCTTATTATCAGTAGAGACCCAGTACTTC
TRBJ2-7 | TRBV7-6 | NA | NA | CASSSGLTQTYEQYF | TGTGCCAGCAGCTCCGGACTTACCCAAACCTACGAGCAGTACTTC
TRBJ2-3 | TRBV18 | few | NA | CASSPPSGTDTQYF | TGTGCCAGCTCACCGCCGTCTGGGACAGATACGCAGTATTTT
TRBJ1-3 | TRBV3-1 | many | TRBD1 | CASSRRDRRNTIYF | TGTGCCAGCAGCCGACGGGACAGGAGAAACACCATATATTTT
TRBJ2-1 | TRBV29-1 | NA | NA | CSVLRTTDNEQFF | TGCAGCGTTCTTCGGACCACCGACAATGAGCAGTTCTTC
TRBJ1-4 | TRBV12-3/TRBV12-4 | many | TRBD1 | CASSMYRWGTGGEKLFF | TGTGCCAGCAGTATGTACCGGTGGGGGACAGGGGGTGAAAAACTGTTTTTT
TRBJ1-6 | TRBV13 | few | TRBD1 | CASSRDRVMYSPLHF | TGTGCCAGCAGCCGTGACAGGGTCATGTATTCACCCCTCCACTTT
TRBJ1-1 | TRBV20-1 | few | NA | CSAMGHEKEAFF | TGCAGTGCTATGGGACACGAAAAGGAAGCTTTCTTT